A selection of T cell receptor beta chains follows, all from one sample in a study of cytomegalovirus exposure and HLA in healthy donors. Method: immunoSEQ multiplex PCR; TCRdb's copy keeps in-frame clones and lacks some. Seen here are around 120,000 clones, around two thirds observed once, and the top ten hold about 3.8%. Sample: PBMCs. The receptors originated from a man aged 25-40 years in good health and CMV-seropositive. Both conserved end residues are part of each CDR3. The order of the fields is V gene, clone size, J gene, D gene, CDR3 DNA, CDR3 protein. A D gene is named only where the DNA matches it firmly. Expanded clones are given a class, and other clones once, few, many or no size at all.

>TRBV14|NA|TRBJ2-3|NA
TGTGCCAGCAGCCAAGAGTTGGGGGCGCGTACAGATACGCAGTATTTT
CASSQELGARTDTQYF
>TRBV2|NA|TRBJ2-5|NA
TGTGCCAGCAGTGGGCGACTTGGGGAGACCCAGTACTTC
CASSGRLGETQYF
>TRBV6-5|NA|TRBJ1-1|NA
TGTGCCAGCAGCCGCCTTAAGGGAGCTGAAGCTTTCTTT
CASSRLKGAEAFF
>TRBV10-3|NA|TRBJ1-1|NA
TGTGCCATCAGTACCTTGACAGGGAACACTGAAGCTTTCTTT
CAISTLTGNTEAFF
>TRBV2|NA|TRBJ1-2|NA
TGTGCCAGCAGTGAATGGGCCTCAAACTATGGCTACACCTTC
CASSEWASNYGYTF
>TRBV27|NA|TRBJ2-7|NA
TGTGCCAGCAGTTTTCGGGCCCCGGGACATACCTACGAGCAGTACTTC
CASSFRAPGHTYEQYF
>TRBV10-3|NA|TRBJ1-1|NA
TGTGCCATCAGGACACAGAGGAACACTGAAGCTTTCTTT
CAIRTQRNTEAFF
>TRBV15|NA|TRBJ2-1|NA
TGTGCCACCAGCAGGCGCGAGGGCAATGAGCAGTTCTTC
CATSRREGNEQFF
>TRBV6-4|few|TRBJ2-3|TRBD1
TGTGCCAGCAGTGACTCGGGACAGGGGGCAGATACGCAGTATTTT
CASSDSGQGADTQYF
>TRBV7-9|NA|TRBJ2-3|TRBD2
TGTGCCAGCAGCCCGCCCCCCGGGACTAGCAAGGTGGCAGATACGCAGTATTTT
CASSPPPGTSKVADTQYF
>TRBV5-6|NA|TRBJ1-1|NA
TGTGCCACCAACAGGGATCAGAACACTGAAGCTTTCTTT
CATNRDQNTEAFF
>TRBV5-1|NA|TRBJ1-3|TRBD1
TGCGCCAGCAGCTCCGGGACAGCAGGAAACACCATATATTTT
CASSSGTAGNTIYF
>TRBV18|NA|TRBJ1-6|TRBD1
TGTGCCAGCTCACCACCGAAGGGACAGGGAGGGAATAATTCACCCCTCCACTTT
CASSPPKGQGGNNSPLHF
>TRBV9|NA|TRBJ2-1|NA
TGTGCCAGCAGCGTCTTTCCGGGAACCTACAATGAGCAGTTCTTC
CASSVFPGTYNEQFF
>TRBV7-2|NA|TRBJ1-6|TRBD1
TGTGCCAGCAGCTGGACAGGGGGCTCCTATAATTCACCCCTCCACTTT
CASSWTGGSYNSPLHF
>TRBV6-6|few|TRBJ1-1|NA
TGTGCCAGCAATTCAGGTATGAACACTGAAGCTTTCTTT
CASNSGMNTEAFF
>TRBV6-5|NA|TRBJ2-3|NA
TGTGCCAGCAGTTACTTGGCCACCCACACAGATACGCAGTATTTT
CASSYLATHTDTQYF
>TRBV11-2|NA|TRBJ1-1|TRBD1
TGTGCCAGCATCGTGGGGGGGACAGGGGGGTACACTGAAGCTTTCTTT
CASIVGGTGGYTEAFF
>TRBV7-9|NA|TRBJ2-5|TRBD2
TGTGCCAGCAGCTTAGCGTACGCGGGGGAGGAGACCCAGTACTTC
CASSLAYAGEETQYF
>TRBV6-5|NA|TRBJ1-2|TRBD1
TGTGCCAGCAGCCCACTGACAGGGGTCCGGGGCTACACCTTC
CASSPLTGVRGYTF
>TRBV5-1|NA|TRBJ2-5|TRBD1
TGCGCCAGCAGCTTAACGACAGGGGCAGAGACCCAGTACTTC
CASSLTTGAETQYF
>TRBV15|few|TRBJ2-5|TRBD2
TGTGCCACCAGCAGAGATCGGGAGGGCTCGGAGACCCAGTACTTC
CATSRDREGSETQYF
>TRBV5-1|NA|TRBJ2-1|NA
TGCGCCAGCGGCCCCGGGACAATCTCCTACAATGAGCAGTTCTTC
CASGPGTISYNEQFF
>TRBV10-3|NA|TRBJ2-7|NA
TGTGCCATCAGTGTGGGGGCCCAAGCGAGCTCCTACGAGCAGTACTTC
CAISVGAQASSYEQYF
>TRBV9|NA|TRBJ2-5|NA
TGTGCCAGCAGCGTAACTAGTGTGGAAGAGACCCAGTACTTC
CASSVTSVEETQYF
>TRBV29-1|NA|TRBJ2-5|TRBD2
TGCAGCGTAAGAGGGGTTCTAAGCGGGGAAGAGACCCAGTACTTC
CSVRGVLSGEETQYF
>TRBV21-1|NA|TRBJ1-2|NA
TGTGCCAGCAGCAGAGGGAGACAGGGGCCAACGAGGGACCATGGCTACACCTTC
CASSRGRQGPTRDHGYTF
>TRBV5-6|NA|TRBJ1-4|TRBD1
TGTGCCAGCCAGAAGCAGGGGGCGAGTGAAAAACTGTTTTTT
CASQKQGASEKLFF
>TRBV11-2|few|TRBJ1-6|NA
TGTGCCAGCAGCTGGGGAGAGAATTCACCCCTCCACTTT
CASSWGENSPLHF
>TRBV5-6|NA|TRBJ1-6|NA
TGTGCCAGCAGCTTGGGGGCGATCTATTCACCCCTCCACTTT
CASSLGAIYSPLHF
>TRBV6-5|few|TRBJ2-2|NA
TGTGCCAGCAGGCGACCTGAGCGTAGCGGGGAGCTGTTTTTT
CASRRPERSGELFF
>TRBV7-6|NA|TRBJ2-2|TRBD1
TGTGCCAGCAGCGTATCCGGGACAGTCGTCACCGGGGAGCTGTTTTTT
CASSVSGTVVTGELFF
>TRBV29-1|NA|TRBJ2-7|NA
TGCAGCGCCGTTGTAGTCGGCTCCTACGAGCAGTACTTC
CSAVVVGSYEQYF
>TRBV5-8|NA|TRBJ2-1|TRBD2
TGTGCCAGCAGCTTGGGGACTAGCGGGAATAATGAGCAGTTCTTC
CASSLGTSGNNEQFF
>TRBV10-2|NA|TRBJ1-1|NA
TGCGCCAGCTCTAAGCTGGACACTGAAGCTTTCTTT
CASSKLDTEAFF
>TRBV15|NA|TRBJ1-5|NA
TGTGCCACCAGCAGAGAAAAGGGGGTAGGACAGCCCCAGCATTTT
CATSREKGVGQPQHF
>TRBV4-1|NA|TRBJ2-1|TRBD1
TGCGCCAGCAGCCACGGCAGGGGGCGAATTGGGTCCTACAATGAGCAGTTCTTC
CASSHGRGRIGSYNEQFF
>TRBV15|NA|TRBJ2-7|NA
TGTGCCACCAGCCGGGGGCGGGGGTTGGCGAACGAGCAGTACTTC
CATSRGRGLANEQYF
>TRBV11-1|few|TRBJ1-2|NA
TGTGCCAGCAGCTTAGGGGGAGTTAACTATGGCTACACCTTC
CASSLGGVNYGYTF
>TRBV12-5|few|TRBJ2-3|TRBD2
TGTGCTAGTGGTTTGGGCGGGGGGGTTTCCACAGATACGCAGTATTTT
CASGLGGGVSTDTQYF
>TRBV29-1|NA|TRBJ1-2|NA
TGCAGCGTCTTCAGGGGTTCAAACTATGGCTACACCTTC
CSVFRGSNYGYTF
>TRBV27|once|TRBJ2-7|TRBD1
TGTGCCAGCAGACCCGGGACAGACCTCTACGAGCAGTACTTC
CASRPGTDLYEQYF
>TRBV7-3|NA|TRBJ2-2|NA
TGTGCCAGCAGCTTAACCCCCGGAGGGGCCGGGGAGCTGTTTTTT
CASSLTPGGAGELFF
>TRBV5-4|few|TRBJ2-1|TRBD2
TGTGCCAGCAGCTTGACGGGGGGAAATGAGCAGTTCTTC
CASSLTGGNEQFF
>TRBV5-4|NA|TRBJ2-1|TRBD2
TGTGCCAGCAGCTCTAGCGGGGGGGCGGGAGATGAGCAGTTCTTC
CASSSSGGAGDEQFF
>TRBV19|once|TRBJ1-2|NA
TGTGCCAGTAGTATACCAACAGGAACCTATGGCTACACCTTC
CASSIPTGTYGYTF
>TRBV5-6|NA|TRBJ2-2|NA
TGTGCCAGCAGTGATGGCACGATCACCCCCGGGGAGCTGTTTTTT
CASSDGTITPGELFF
>TRBV4-1|few|TRBJ2-3|TRBD1
TGCGCCAGCAGTCAGGACAGGGGGCGAGGAGATACGCAGTATTTT
CASSQDRGRGDTQYF
>TRBV25-1|NA|TRBJ2-1|TRBD2
TGTGCCAGCAGTCCAAGGACTAGCGGGGTAACAGAGCAGTTCTTC
CASSPRTSGVTEQFF
>TRBV15|few|TRBJ1-6|NA
TGTGCCACCAGCAGAGACAGGGCATTGGGTTCACCCCTCCACTTT
CATSRDRALGSPLHF